Below, 32 T cell receptor beta chains from the same sample are listed, as sequenced in a study of blood T cells in healthy people across ages. For the second PCR, which ran for about 7 to 11 cycles, a sample-barcoded 5' primer and a J-beta primer mix were used. TCRdb itself ran the 5' RACE reads through MiXCR, one entry per CDR3 protein. The data hold roughly 1.9 million distinct CDR3 sequences, with more than 35% observed a single time. Source material: blood. These receptor sequences come from a human donor in good health.

This clonotype was observed a few times. The rearrangement joins TRBV18 to TRBJ1-2; D is uncertain. Deletions cut 0 bases from V and 4 bases from J, with 12 bases between. CDR1 is KGHSH and CDR2 is LQKENI in the germline V gene. The CDR3 is 15 amino acids. The CDR3 sequence is CASSPPVDGPYGYTF. CDR3 nucleotides: TGTGCCAGCTCACCACCGGTTGACGGCCCCTATGGCTACACCTTC.

The chain is built from TRBV7-9 and TRBJ1-6, with 7 bases matching TRBD1. Germline V gives CDR1 SEHNR, CDR2 FQNEAQ (reference sequence). With V trimmed by 5 bases and J by 11 bases, 9 bases remained unmatched. This CDR3 has 14 amino acids. For the CDR3, the DNA is TGTGCCAGCAGCCGGACAGGCATTGATCCACCCCTCCACTTT. Its protein product is CASSRTGIDPPLHF.

The table lists this clonotype with a few counts. This chain links TRBV7-2 with TRBJ1-5; D possibly corresponds to TRBD1 (6 bases). CDR3 length equals 18 residues. Trimming shortened V by 5 bases and J by 4 bases, and 24 bases separated the two germline ends. Germline CDR1 is SGHTA and CDR2 is FQGNSA. CDR3 sequence reads: CASSRGTSRSLLNQPQHF. DNA of the CDR3: TGTGCCAGCAGCCGGGGGACATCCCGCTCCTTACTTAATCAGCCCCAGCATTTT.

The chain couples TRBV12-3 or TRBV12-4 to TRBJ2-2, with 9 bases fitting TRBD1. The CDR3 totals 17 residues. Unmatched junction bases numbered 11, after V lost 6 bases and J lost 3 bases. The CDR3 sequence is CASSRGAGTGYTGELFF. The CDR3 bases are TGTGCCAGCAGCCGGGGCGCCGGGACAGGGTACACCGGGGAGCTGTTTTTT.

V gene TRBV13 combines with J gene TRBJ1-4; no firm D call. The V end was cut by 5 bases, the J end by 5 bases, with 15 bases between. Germline values: CDR1 PRHDT, CDR2 FYEKMQ (reference sequence). The CDR3 has 15 residues. CDR3 DNA sequence: TGTGCCAGCAGCCATAAGCGGGGTAGGAATGAAAAACTGTTTTTT. Protein: CASSHKRGRNEKLFF.

The chain links TRBV24-1 to TRBJ1-2; 8 bases fit TRBD1. In germline, CDR1 is KGHDR, CDR2 SFDVKD. The CDR3 runs 13 residues. The V and J ends lost 3 bases and 6 bases, in that order; junction bases with no gene match: 2. This CDR3 reads CATSDQGQDGYTF. CDR3 sequence (DNA): TGTGCCACCAGTGATCAGGGACAGGATGGCTACACCTTC.

A remark on this clonotype: A junction end diverges from the germline sequence, so it may reflect a read error. The rearrangement links TRBV12-3 or TRBV12-4 to TRBJ2-7, with D perhaps TRBD1 or TRBD2 (5 bases each). This CDR3 contains 16 residues. CDR3 sequence (DNA): TGTGCCAGCAGTTTAGACCTAGGGGAGTTGCCCTACGGGCAGTACTTC. The encoded protein is CASSLDLGELPYGQYF.

This clonotype was recorded a few times. The rearrangement links TRBV4-1 to TRBJ2-6; 9 nucleotides match TRBD1. The J segment lost 3 bases and the V segment lost 5 bases, leaving 8 bases of the junction unmatched. The V gene's germline CDR1 is MGHRA and CDR2 YSYEKL. The CDR3 has 17 residues. The DNA for the CDR3 is TGCGCCAGCAGCACCGGGACAGGGTACGGTGGGGCCAACGTCCTGACTTTC. This translates into CASSTGTGYGGANVLTF.

Only a few counts were recorded for this clonotype. This CDR3 reads CSVGRDRGYGYTF. For the CDR3, the DNA is TGCAGCGTTGGTAGGGACAGGGGTTATGGCTACACCTTC. The chain combines TRBV29-1 with TRBJ1-2; 10 nucleotides align to TRBD1. The V gene end was trimmed by 4 bases and the J gene end by 5 bases; junction bases not matched to a gene: 4. From germline, CDR1 is SQVTM and CDR2 ANQGSEA. The CDR3 is 13 amino acids.

The chain links TRBV13 to TRBJ2-4, with 10 bases fitting TRBD1. Germline values: CDR1 PRHDT, CDR2 FYEKMQ (reference sequence). The CDR3 has 16 residues. Trimming cost V 7 bases and J 8 bases; bases outside gene matches: 14. The CDR3 loop is CASTASRQGAGYIQYF. The CDR3 DNA reads TGTGCCAGCACCGCCTCCAGACAGGGGGCAGGGTACATTCAGTACTTC.

V and J are TRBV7-9 and TRBJ1-2; D is uncertain. The germline V gene has CDR1 SEHNR and CDR2 FQNEAQ (reference sequence). Trimming shortened V by 3 bases and J by 1 base, and 27 bases separated the two germline ends. CDR3 length: 20 amino acids. As DNA, the CDR3 is TGTGCCAGCAGCTTGAAGGCGTTTTCCCCAACCCAGATTTATAACTATGGCTACACCTTC. Protein: CASSLKAFSPTQIYNYGYTF.

This chain connects TRBV12-3 or TRBV12-4 to TRBJ1-2, with D unclear. The V and J ends lost 3 bases and 1 base respectively, with 6 bases between them. The CDR3 contains 13 residues. The CDR3 coding sequence is TGTGCCAGCAGTTTGATTCTTAACTATGGCTACACCTTC. It specifies CASSLILNYGYTF.

In this sample, this clonotype turned up once. An end of the junction differs from the germline gene, which may be a read error. V gene TRBV10-2 combines with J gene TRBJ2-7; D unclear. The germline V gene has CDR1 WSHSY and CDR2 SAAADI. CDR3 size: 15 residues. CDR3 residues: CASSEWSTSSCEQYF. Written as DNA, the CDR3 is TGCGCCAGCAGTGAGTGGTCTACCAGCTCCTGCGAGCAGTACTTC.

This clonotype was observed a few times. The chain combines TRBV4-1 with TRBJ2-2, with D possibly matching TRBD2 (7 bases). CDR1 is MGHRA, CDR2 YSYEKL, per germline. Trimming pared 4 bases from V and 7 bases from J, leaving 31 bases between. The CDR3 has 20 amino acids. The CDR3 region has the DNA TGCGCCAGCAGCCGAGCACCGGGGATTTCGAGGGGGGGCCCAATCGGGGAGCTGTTTTTT. Its protein is CASSRAPGISRGGPIGELFF.

This chain uses TRBV10-3 with TRBJ1-2; 9 positions match TRBD1. With 5 bases clipped from V and 2 bases from J, the junction kept 3 bases outside the gene matches. Germline CDR1 and CDR2: ENHRY and SYGVKD. This CDR3 contains 14 residues. This CDR3 reads CAISSDRGNYGYTF. CDR3 in DNA: TGTGCCATCAGTTCGGACAGGGGCAACTATGGCTACACCTTC.

As for this clonotype: This may arise from a read error, as a much more abundant clone is one base away. This chain connects TRBV7-3 to TRBJ2-3; 12 nucleotides line up with TRBD2. The germline CDR1 and CDR2 sequences are SGHTA and FQGTGA. V lost 8 bases, J lost 3 bases, and 18 bases stayed unmatched. The CDR3 is made up of 19 amino acids. CDR3 DNA: TGTGCCAGCGGCCCATCCTCTAGCGGGGGGGCCACAAGAACAGATACGCAGTATTTT. Translation gives CASGPSSSGGATRTDTQYF. The full variable domain, rest sourced from reference TRBV7-3 and TRBJ2-3, is GAGVSQTPSNKVTEKGKYVELRCDPISGHTALYWYRQSLGQGPEFLIYFQGTGAADDSGLPNDRFFAVRPEGSVSTLKIQRTERGDSAVYLCASGPSSSGGATRTDTQYFGPGTRLTVL.

The sample holds one count of this clonotype. J is TRBJ1-4 and V is TRBV27; D might be TRBD1 (6 bases). The germline CDR1 and CDR2 sequences are MNHEY and SMNVEV (reference sequence). Between the trimmed V and J ends, which lost 5 bases and 5 bases, there was a span of 18 bases. The CDR3 contains 16 residues. CDR3 amino acids: CASSTGTVGGNEKLFF. CDR3 bases: TGTGCCAGCAGTACCGGGACCGTAGGGGGAAATGAAAAACTGTTTTTT.

This sequence joins TRBV10-3 and TRBJ2-4; maybe TRBD2 (6 bases). The J call is in doubt because the DNA end fits TRBJ2-5 better. Germline loops: CDR1 ENHRY, CDR2 SYGVKD. The CDR3 is 17 amino acids. The CDR3 spells CAISPHTSGTAQETQYF. DNA of the CDR3: TGTGCCATCAGTCCACATACTTCGGGGACTGCCCAAGAGACCCAGTACTTC.

As for this clonotype: One end of the junction does not line up with germline, which may come from a read error. The chain employs TRBV4-1 and TRBJ2-5; TRBD2 aligns across 11 bases. Germline-derived CDR1 and CDR2 are MGHRA and YSYEKL. The CDR3 length is 21 residues. The CDR3 DNA reads as TGCGCCTGCAGCCACCCCCCGGGACTAGCGGTACTACGAGCCTCCCAAGAGACCCAGTACTTC. Translation gives CACSHPPGLAVLRASQETQYF.

A few counts support this clonotype. The CDR3 sequence: CASSYSSLAGAVYEQYF. Here the CDR3 DNA reads TGTGCCAGCAGTTACTCGTCCCTAGCGGGGGCCGTATACGAGCAGTACTTC. V usage is TRBV6-5 and J usage is TRBJ2-7; the match to TRBD2 covers 10 bases. The germline CDR1 and CDR2 sequences are MNHEY and SVGAGI. Trimming cost V 0 bases and J 4 bases; bases outside gene matches: 9. CDR3 length: 17 amino acids.

About this clonotype: An end of the junction differs from the germline gene, which may be a read error. CDR3 residues: CASNLAVGKQETQYF. The CDR3 coding sequence is TGTGCCAGCAACTTAGCGGTCGGAAAACAAGAGACCCAGTACTTC. J is TRBJ2-5 and V is TRBV7-2; the D gene is possibly TRBD2 (6 bases). The CDR3 spans 15 residues. Germline CDR1 and CDR2: SGHTA and FQGNSA.

J is TRBJ2-1 and V is TRBV18; tentative D call: TRBD1 (6 bases). Trimming took off 4 bases at V and 8 bases at J, with 27 bases between the two ends. Germline-derived CDR1 and CDR2 are KGHSH and LQKENI. CDR3 length equals 18 residues. The CDR3 here is CASSRKALTGSFRDEQFF. CDR3 sequence (DNA): TGTGCCAGCTCACGAAAAGCCCTAACAGGGAGCTTTAGGGATGAGCAGTTCTTC.

The sample holds a few counts of this clonotype. This chain connects TRBV5-1 to TRBJ1-1; TRBD1 matches 9 bases. CDR1 is SGHRS, CDR2 YFSETQ, per germline. The CDR3 contains 13 residues. After removal of 0 bases from V and 10 bases from J, the junction contained 4 bases not matched to a gene. This CDR3 is CASSLGGQGVAFF. CDR3 DNA sequence: TGCGCCAGCAGCTTGGGGGGACAGGGAGTAGCTTTCTTT.

This chain uses TRBV4-1 with TRBJ1-3; D perhaps matches TRBD1 (6 bases). Trimming left V 4 bases short and J 8 bases short, with 18 bases between. CDR1 is MGHRA, CDR2 YSYEKL, per germline. The CDR3 extends over 15 amino acids. The CDR3 loop is CASSLHSSTGYTIYF. Written as DNA, the CDR3 is TGCGCCAGCAGCCTACATTCCTCGACAGGATACACCATATATTTT.

This rearrangement joins TRBV11-2 to TRBJ1-1, with 10 bases identical to TRBD1. V lost 10 bases and J lost 5; bases outside the gene matches: 7. The germline V gene encodes CDR1 SGHAT and CDR2 FQNNGV. This CDR3 is built from 13 residues. The CDR3 bases are TGTGCCACACGCCGGGACAGGGGTACTGAAGCTTTCTTT. Protein sequence: CATRRDRGTEAFF.

Only a few counts were recorded for this clonotype. The chain recombines TRBV29-1 with TRBJ2-5; 8 bases agree with TRBD2. This CDR3 spans 15 amino acids. Germline CDR1 and CDR2: SQVTM and ANQGSEA. The V segment lost 5 bases and the J segment 0 bases; nucleotides outside the gene matches: 8. The CDR3 loop is CSVLYKRGHQETQYF. The CDR3 DNA sequence: TGCAGCGTTCTGTACAAGCGGGGGCACCAAGAGACCCAGTACTTC.

This clonotype has just a few counts. The rearrangement uses TRBV5-1 and TRBJ2-1, with D unresolved. The germline V gene has CDR1 SGHRS and CDR2 YFSETQ. This CDR3 region has 12 residues. Trimming cost V 1 base and J 12 bases, with 11 bases left between them. The CDR3 is CASSLPGPSQFF. The CDR3 DNA is TGCGCCAGCAGCTTGCCCGGACCCTCGCAGTTCTTC. Variable domain in full (rest from reference TRBV5-1 and TRBJ2-1): KAGVTQTPRYLIKTRGQQVTLSCSPISGHRSVSWYQQTPGQGLQFLFEYFSETQRNKGNFPGRFSGRQFSNSRSEMNVSTLELGDSALYLCASSLPGPSQFFGPGTRLTVL.

In its sample, this clonotype was seen a few times. The V gene is TRBV7-2, the J gene TRBJ2-3, with 11 bases matching TRBD2. This CDR3 has 17 residues. Germline CDR1 is SGHTA and CDR2 is FQGNSA. The V and J ends lost 1 base and 2 bases, in that order; junction bases with no gene match: 5. DNA for the CDR3: TGTGCCAGCAGCTTAGTATCTAGCGGGGGGCTCACAGATACGCAGTATTTT. As protein: CASSLVSSGGLTDTQYF.

This clonotype was picked up a small number of times. The chain has TRBV29-1 and TRBJ1-2; 12 bases align to TRBD1. CDR1 SQVTM and CDR2 ANQGSEA come from the germline V gene. The CDR3 extends over 14 amino acids. Trimming took 8 bases from V and 5 from J; bases not matched to a gene: 9. Here the CDR3 reads CSTGTGGAHYGYTF. CDR3 nucleotide sequence: TGCAGCACCGGGACAGGGGGCGCCCATTATGGCTACACCTTC.

The genes are TRBV19 and TRBJ2-5, with 9 bases aligning to TRBD1. The DNA end is a closer match to TRBJ2-7, so the J assignment may be wrong. This CDR3 spans 14 amino acids. The germline V gene has CDR1 LNHDA and CDR2 SQIVND (reference sequence). The CDR3: CASSIGTGNSEQYF. The CDR3 DNA reads TGTGCCAGTAGTATTGGGACAGGGAACTCCGAGCAGTACTTC.

This clonotype was found a few times. The chain couples TRBV20-1 to TRBJ2-1, with D tentatively TRBD2 (5 bases). The CDR3 sequence is 15 residues long. V was shortened by 0 bases and J by 6 bases, with 15 bases between the two germline ends. Germline V gene lookup returns CDR1 DFQATT and CDR2 SNEGSKA (reference sequence). This CDR3 is CSARDGRRQANEQFF. In DNA form, the CDR3 reads TGCAGTGCTAGAGATGGAAGGAGGCAGGCCAATGAGCAGTTCTTC.

This chain joins TRBV6-2 or TRBV6-3 and TRBJ2-1, with D possibly being TRBD1 (6 bases). Trimming took off 7 bases at V and 2 bases at J, with 12 bases between the two ends. Germline V gene sequence: CDR1 MNHEY, CDR2 SVGEGT. The CDR3 covers 14 residues. The CDR3 bases are TGTGCCAGCATTCCCGGGACACCCTACAATGAGCAGTTCTTC. Protein sequence: CASIPGTPYNEQFF.